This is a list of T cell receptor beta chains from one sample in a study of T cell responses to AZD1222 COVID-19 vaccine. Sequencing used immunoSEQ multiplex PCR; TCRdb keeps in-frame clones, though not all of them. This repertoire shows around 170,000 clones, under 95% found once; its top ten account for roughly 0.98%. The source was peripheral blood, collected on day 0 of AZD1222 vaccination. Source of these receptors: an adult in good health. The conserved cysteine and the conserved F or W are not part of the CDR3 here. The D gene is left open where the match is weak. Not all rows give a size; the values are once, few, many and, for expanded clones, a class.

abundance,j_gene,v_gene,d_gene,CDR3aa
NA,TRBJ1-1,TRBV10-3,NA,AISESSFFSATEAF
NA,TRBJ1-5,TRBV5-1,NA,ASSLTWLSPQH
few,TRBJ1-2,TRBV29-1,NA,SVKRGSMANYGYT
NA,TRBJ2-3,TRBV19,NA,AAGMGTDTQY
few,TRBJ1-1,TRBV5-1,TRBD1,ASSLGGGTEAF
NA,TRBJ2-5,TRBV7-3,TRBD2,ASSPSGGASETQY
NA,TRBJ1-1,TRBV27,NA,ASSLSRYTEAF
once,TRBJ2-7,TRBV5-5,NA,ASGPSGEQY
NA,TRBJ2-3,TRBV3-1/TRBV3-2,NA,ASRAAEGTDTQY
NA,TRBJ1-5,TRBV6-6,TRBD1,ASMDRNNQPQH
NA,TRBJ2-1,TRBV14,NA,ASSQDNYNEQF
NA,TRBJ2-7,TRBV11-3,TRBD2,ASGVKREYEQY
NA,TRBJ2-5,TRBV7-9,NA,ASAPGGTGWTQY
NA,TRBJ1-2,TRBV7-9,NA,ASSLARAAYGYT